This entry lists 6 T cell receptor beta chains sequenced from one sample in a study of blood T cells in healthy people across ages. A J-beta primer mix and a sample-barcoded 5' primer were used in a second PCR of about 6 to 12 cycles. TCRdb independently ran MiXCR on the 5' RACE reads; one entry per CDR3 protein. The data hold 550,000 to 600,000 distinct CDR3 sequences, with roughly 29% observed a single time. What was sequenced was blood. Source of these receptors: a woman in her 70s in good health.

The rearrangement links TRBV9 to TRBJ2-3; 10 bases match TRBD1. The CDR3 is made up of 17 amino acids. CDR1 and CDR2 from the germline V gene are SGDLS and YYNGEE. V lost 0 bases to trimming and J lost 4 bases; unmatched junction nucleotides: 8. CDR3 region: CASSVALGQGSPDTQYF. The CDR3 nucleotides read TGTGCCAGCAGCGTAGCTCTGGGACAGGGGAGCCCAGATACGCAGTATTTT.

This clonotype was seen a handful of times. The conserved closing phenylalanine or tryptophan is absent in this CDR3, likely reflecting a read error. The V and J genes are TRBV20-1 and TRBJ1-2, with 7 bases identical to TRBD1. Germline lookup yields CDR1 DFQATT and CDR2 SNEGSKA (reference sequence). Trimming at V came to 1 base and at J to 1 base, leaving 6 bases not matched to a gene. The CDR3 is 15 amino acids. The chain's CDR3 is CSARGIWDSNYGYTL. CDR3 DNA sequence: TGCAGTGCTAGAGGGATTTGGGACAGTAACTATGGCTACACCCTC.

The chain is built from TRBV4-3 and TRBJ2-6; TRBD1 is a possible D gene (6 bases). V was shortened by 2 bases and J by 2 bases, with 7 bases between the two germline ends. The germline gives CDR1 LGHNA, CDR2 YSLEER. This CDR3 has 15 residues. The CDR3: CASSQQGTGANVLTF. The CDR3 DNA is TGCGCCAGCAGCCAACAGGGGACTGGGGCCAACGTCCTGACTTTC.

This clonotype has a handful of counts. The chain is built from TRBV7-2 and TRBJ2-5; D not certain. V lost 6 bases, J lost 5 bases, and 7 bases lay in between. This CDR3 comprises 11 residues. Germline CDR1 is SGHTA and CDR2 is FQGNSA. The CDR3 region has the DNA TGTGCCAGCAGGTTCGACGAGACCCAGTACTTC. The encoded protein is CASRFDETQYF.

This clonotype was counted a few times. The chain recombines TRBV7-2 with TRBJ2-7, with 9 bases that match TRBD2. Looked up from germline, CDR1 is SGHTA and CDR2 is FQGNSA. The CDR3 contains 15 residues. The ends lost 3 bases at V and 0 bases at J; junction bases unmatched: 3. The DNA of the CDR3 is TGTGCCAGCAGCTTGGGACTAGCCTACTCCTACGAGCAGTACTTC. This translates into CASSLGLAYSYEQYF.

This chain connects TRBV29-1 to TRBJ2-1; D is perhaps TRBD2 (5 bases). V lost 5 bases to trimming and J lost 9 bases, with 11 bases between them. The CDR3 totals 11 residues. Germline-derived CDR1 and CDR2 are SQVTM and ANQGSEA. In nucleotides, the CDR3 is TGCAGCGTTTCAACCCGGGGTGAGCAGTTCTTC. Translation: CSVSTRGEQFF.